This TCR beta chain was identified during a study of OX40 agonist ivuxolimab in advanced cancers. This CDR3 contains 16 residues. Germline CDR1 reads SGHAT; CDR2 reads FQDESV (reference sequence). V dropped 5 bases and J dropped 7; count of bases not matched to a gene: 7. TCRdb's copy holds only in-frame clones and misses some; the assay was immunoSEQ multiplex PCR. Found here are 100,000 to 150,000 clones, just over 90% of them singletons; the top ten hold 1.1%. The chain couples TRBV11-1 to TRBJ2-3, with 15 nucleotides matching TRBD2. This TCR was sampled from an adult with an advanced solid tumor such as melanoma, head and neck, liver or kidney cancer. Sequencing used CD4+ or CD8+ T cells sorted from blood, obtained in a trial of the OX40 agonist ivuxolimab. CDR3 protein: CASSPRTSGRVYTQYF. CDR3 in DNA: TGTGCCAGCAGCCCGCGGACTAGCGGGAGGGTGTATACGCAGTATTTT.